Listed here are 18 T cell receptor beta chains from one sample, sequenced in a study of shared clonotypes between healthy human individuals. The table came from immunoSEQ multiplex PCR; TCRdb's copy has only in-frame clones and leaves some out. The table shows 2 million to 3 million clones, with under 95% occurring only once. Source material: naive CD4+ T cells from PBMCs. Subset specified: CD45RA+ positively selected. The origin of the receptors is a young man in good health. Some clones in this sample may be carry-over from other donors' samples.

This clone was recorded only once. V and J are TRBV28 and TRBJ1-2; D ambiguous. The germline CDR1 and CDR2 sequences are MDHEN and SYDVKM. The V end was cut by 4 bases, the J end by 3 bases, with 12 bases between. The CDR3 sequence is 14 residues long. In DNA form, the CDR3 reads TGTGCCAGCAGTTCCTCCGGACGGGACTATGGCTACACCTTC. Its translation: CASSSSGRDYGYTF.

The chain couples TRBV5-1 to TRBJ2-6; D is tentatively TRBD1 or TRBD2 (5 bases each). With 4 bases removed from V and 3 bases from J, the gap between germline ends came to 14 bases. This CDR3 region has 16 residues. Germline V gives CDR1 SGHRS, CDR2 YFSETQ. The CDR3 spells CASSLNSGHGANVLTF. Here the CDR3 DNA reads TGCGCCAGCAGCCTTAACAGCGGACATGGGGCCAACGTCCTGACTTTC.

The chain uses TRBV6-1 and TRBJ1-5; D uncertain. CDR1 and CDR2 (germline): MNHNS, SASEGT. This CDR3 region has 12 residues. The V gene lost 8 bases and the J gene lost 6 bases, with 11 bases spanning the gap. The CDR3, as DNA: TGTGCCAGCGGGCGCGAGTTTCAGCCCCAGCATTTT. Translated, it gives CASGREFQPQHF.

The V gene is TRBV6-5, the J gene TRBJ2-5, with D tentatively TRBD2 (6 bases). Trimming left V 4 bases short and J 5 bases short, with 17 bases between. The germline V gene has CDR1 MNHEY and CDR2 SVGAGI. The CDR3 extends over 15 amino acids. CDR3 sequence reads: CASSSVVWGEETQYF. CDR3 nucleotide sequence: TGTGCCAGCAGTTCCGTCGTGTGGGGGGAGGAGACCCAGTACTTC.

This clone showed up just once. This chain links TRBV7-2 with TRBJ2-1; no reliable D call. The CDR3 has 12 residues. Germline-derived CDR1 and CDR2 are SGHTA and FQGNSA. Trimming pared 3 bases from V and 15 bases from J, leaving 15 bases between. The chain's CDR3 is CASSFLGLDRFF. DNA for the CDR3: TGTGCCAGCAGCTTCCTGGGCCTGGATAGGTTCTTC.

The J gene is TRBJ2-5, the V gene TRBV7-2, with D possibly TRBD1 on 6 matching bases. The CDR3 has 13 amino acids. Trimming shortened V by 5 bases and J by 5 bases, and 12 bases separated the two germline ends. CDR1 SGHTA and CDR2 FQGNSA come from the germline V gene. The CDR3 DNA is TGTGCCAGCAGCCTAATCCAGGGGGAGACCCAGTACTTC. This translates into CASSLIQGETQYF.

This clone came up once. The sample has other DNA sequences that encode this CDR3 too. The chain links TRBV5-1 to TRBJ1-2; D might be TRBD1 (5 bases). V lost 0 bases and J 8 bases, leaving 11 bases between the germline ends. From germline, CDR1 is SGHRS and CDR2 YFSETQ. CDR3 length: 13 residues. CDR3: CASSLGGEGGYTF. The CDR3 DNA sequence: TGCGCCAGCAGCTTGGGAGGGGAGGGCGGCTACACCTTC.

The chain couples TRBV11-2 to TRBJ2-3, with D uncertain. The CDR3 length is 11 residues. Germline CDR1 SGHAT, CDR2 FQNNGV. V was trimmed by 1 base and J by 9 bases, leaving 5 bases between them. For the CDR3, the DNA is TGTGCCAGCAGCTTAGTATTAACGCAGTATTTT. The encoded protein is CASSLVLTQYF.

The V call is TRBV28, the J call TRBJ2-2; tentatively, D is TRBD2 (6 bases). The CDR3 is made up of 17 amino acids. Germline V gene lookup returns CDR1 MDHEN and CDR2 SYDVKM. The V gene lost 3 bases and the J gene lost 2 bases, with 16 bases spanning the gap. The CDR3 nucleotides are TGTGCCAGCAGTTTGAGCCGCGGACTACTCAACACCGGGGAGCTGTTTTTT. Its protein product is CASSLSRGLLNTGELFF.

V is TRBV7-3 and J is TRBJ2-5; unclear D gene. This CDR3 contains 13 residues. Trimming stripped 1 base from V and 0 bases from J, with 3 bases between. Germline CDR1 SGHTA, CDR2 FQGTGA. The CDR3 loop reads CASSLNHQETQYF. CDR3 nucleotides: TGTGCCAGCAGCTTAAACCACCAAGAGACCCAGTACTTC.

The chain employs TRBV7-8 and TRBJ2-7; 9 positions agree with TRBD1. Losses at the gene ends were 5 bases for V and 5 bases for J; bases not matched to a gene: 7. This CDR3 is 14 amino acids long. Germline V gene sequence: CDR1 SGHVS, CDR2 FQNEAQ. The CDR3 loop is CASSAWTGDNEQYF. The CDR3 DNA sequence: TGTGCCAGCAGCGCATGGACAGGGGACAACGAGCAGTACTTC.

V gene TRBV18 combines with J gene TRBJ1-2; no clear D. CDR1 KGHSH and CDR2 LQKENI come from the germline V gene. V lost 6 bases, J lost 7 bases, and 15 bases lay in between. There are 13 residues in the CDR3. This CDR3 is CASSRAPPGGYTF. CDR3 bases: TGTGCCAGCTCGCGCGCCCCACCGGGTGGCTACACCTTC.

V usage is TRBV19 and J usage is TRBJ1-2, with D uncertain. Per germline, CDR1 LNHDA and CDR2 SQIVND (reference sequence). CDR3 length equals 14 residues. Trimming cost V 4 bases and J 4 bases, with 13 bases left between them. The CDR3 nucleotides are TGTGCCAGTAGTACCTCGGGAGTGTCCTATGGCTACACCTTC. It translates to CASSTSGVSYGYTF.

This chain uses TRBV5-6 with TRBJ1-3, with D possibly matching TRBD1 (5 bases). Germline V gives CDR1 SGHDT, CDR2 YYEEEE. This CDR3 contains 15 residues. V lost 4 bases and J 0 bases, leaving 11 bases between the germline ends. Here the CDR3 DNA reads TGTGCCAGCAGCGCTGGGACTCTCTCTGGAAACACCATATATTTT. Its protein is CASSAGTLSGNTIYF.

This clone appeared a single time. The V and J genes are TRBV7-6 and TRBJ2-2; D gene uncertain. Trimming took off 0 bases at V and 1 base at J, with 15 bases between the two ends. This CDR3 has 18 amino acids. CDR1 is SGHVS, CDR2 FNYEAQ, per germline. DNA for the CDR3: TGTGCCAGCAGCTTAGCGCGGTCCTGGGCTGAGAACACCGGGGAGCTGTTTTTT. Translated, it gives CASSLARSWAENTGELFF.

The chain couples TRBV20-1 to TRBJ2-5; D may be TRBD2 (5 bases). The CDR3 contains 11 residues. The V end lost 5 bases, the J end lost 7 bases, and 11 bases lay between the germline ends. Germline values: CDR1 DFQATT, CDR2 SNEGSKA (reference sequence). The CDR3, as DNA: TGCAGTGCTGCACTTCGGGGGACCCAGTACTTC. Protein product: CSAALRGTQYF.

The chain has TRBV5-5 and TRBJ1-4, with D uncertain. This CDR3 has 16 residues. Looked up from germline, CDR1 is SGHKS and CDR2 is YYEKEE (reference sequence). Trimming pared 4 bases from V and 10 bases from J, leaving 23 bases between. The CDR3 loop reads CASSRTTGAPEGKLFF. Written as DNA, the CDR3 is TGTGCCAGCAGCCGGACTACGGGTGCACCGGAGGGAAAACTGTTTTTT.

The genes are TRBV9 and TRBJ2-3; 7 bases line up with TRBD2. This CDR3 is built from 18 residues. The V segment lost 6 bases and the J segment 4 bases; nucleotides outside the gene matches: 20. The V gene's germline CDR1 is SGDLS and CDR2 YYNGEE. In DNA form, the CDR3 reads TGTGCCAGCAATATCGGGGGAGGGCCCTCGTCCCCCCCAGATACGCAGTATTTT. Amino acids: CASNIGGGPSSPPDTQYF. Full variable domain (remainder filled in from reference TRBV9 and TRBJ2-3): DSGVTQTPKHLITATGQRVTLRCSPRSGDLSVYWYQQSLDQGLQFLIQYYNGEERAKGNILERFSAQQFPDLHSELNLSSLELGDSALYFCASNIGGGPSSPPDTQYFGPGTRLTVL.